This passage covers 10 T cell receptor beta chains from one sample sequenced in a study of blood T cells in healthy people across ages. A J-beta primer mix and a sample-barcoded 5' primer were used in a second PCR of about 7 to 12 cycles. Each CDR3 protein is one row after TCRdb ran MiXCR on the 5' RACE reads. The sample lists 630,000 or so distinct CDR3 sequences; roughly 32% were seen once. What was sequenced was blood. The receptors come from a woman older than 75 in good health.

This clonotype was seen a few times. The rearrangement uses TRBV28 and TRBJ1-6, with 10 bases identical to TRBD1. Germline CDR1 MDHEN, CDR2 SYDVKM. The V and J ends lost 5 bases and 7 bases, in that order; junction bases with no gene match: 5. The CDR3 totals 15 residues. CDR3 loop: CASSEGQGWNSPLHF. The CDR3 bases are TGTGCCAGCAGTGAGGGACAGGGGTGGAATTCACCCCTCCACTTT.

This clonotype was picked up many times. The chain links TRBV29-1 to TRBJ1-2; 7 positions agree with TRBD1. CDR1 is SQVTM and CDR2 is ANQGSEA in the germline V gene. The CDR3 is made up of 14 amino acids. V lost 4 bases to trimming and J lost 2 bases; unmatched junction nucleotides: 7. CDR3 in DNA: TGCAGCGTTGCCACGACAGGGACAAACTATGGCTACACCTTC. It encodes CSVATTGTNYGYTF.

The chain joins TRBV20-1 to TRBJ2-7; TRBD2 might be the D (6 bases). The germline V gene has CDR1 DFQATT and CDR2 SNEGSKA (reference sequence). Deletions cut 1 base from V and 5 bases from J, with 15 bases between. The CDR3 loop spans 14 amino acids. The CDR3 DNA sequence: TGCAGTGCTAGAGGGGCGGGACTCCGTCACGAGCAGTACTTC. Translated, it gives CSARGAGLRHEQYF.

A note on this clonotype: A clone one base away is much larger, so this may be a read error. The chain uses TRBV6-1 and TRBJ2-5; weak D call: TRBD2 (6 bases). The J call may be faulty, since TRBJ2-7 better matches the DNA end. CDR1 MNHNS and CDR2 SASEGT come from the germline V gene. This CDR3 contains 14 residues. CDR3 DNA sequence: TGTGCCAGCAGGGAAGCGTCGGGGGTCTACGAGCAGTACTTC. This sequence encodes CASREASGVYEQYF.

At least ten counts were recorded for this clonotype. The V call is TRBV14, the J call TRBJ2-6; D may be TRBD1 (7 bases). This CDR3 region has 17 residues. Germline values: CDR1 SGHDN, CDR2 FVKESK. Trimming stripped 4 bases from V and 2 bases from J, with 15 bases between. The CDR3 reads CASSLHRGLTGANVLTF. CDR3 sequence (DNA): TGTGCCAGCAGCCTCCACAGGGGACTCACTGGGGCCAACGTCCTGACTTTC.

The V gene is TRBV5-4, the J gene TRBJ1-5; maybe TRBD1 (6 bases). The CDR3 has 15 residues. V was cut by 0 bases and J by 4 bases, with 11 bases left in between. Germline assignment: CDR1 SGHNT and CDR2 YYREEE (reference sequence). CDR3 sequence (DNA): TGTGCCAGCAGCTTGGGTGGGGGCTTAAATCAGCCCCAGCATTTT. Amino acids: CASSLGGGLNQPQHF.

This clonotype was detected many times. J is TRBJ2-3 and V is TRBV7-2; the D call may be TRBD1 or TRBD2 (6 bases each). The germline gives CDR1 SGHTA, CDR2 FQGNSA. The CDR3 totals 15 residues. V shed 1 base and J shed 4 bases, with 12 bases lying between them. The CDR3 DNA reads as TGTGCCAGCAGCTTAGACGGGGGCCCTGCAGATACGCAGTATTTT. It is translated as CASSLDGGPADTQYF.

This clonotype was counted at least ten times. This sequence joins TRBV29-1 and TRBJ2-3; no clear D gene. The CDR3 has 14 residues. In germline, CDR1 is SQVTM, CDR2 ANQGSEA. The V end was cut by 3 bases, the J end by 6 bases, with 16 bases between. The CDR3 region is CSVDSPTLGDTQYF. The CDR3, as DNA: TGCAGCGTTGACAGTCCAACCCTTGGGGATACGCAGTATTTT.

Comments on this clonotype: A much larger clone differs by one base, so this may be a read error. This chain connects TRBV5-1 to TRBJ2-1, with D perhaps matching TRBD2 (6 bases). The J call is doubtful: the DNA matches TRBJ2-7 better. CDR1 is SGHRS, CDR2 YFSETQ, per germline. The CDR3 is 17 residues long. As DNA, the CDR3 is TGCGCCAGCAGCTCGGGACTTCCCGTGGGCTCCTACAATGAGCAGTACTTC. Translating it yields CASSSGLPVGSYNEQYF.

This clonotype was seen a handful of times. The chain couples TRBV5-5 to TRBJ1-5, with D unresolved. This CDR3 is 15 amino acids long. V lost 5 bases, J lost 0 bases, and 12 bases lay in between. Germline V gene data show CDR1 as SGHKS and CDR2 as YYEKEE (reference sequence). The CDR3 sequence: CASRGGSVSNQPQHF. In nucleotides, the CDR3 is TGTGCCAGCAGGGGTGGTTCAGTTAGCAATCAGCCCCAGCATTTT.